Shown below are 17 T cell receptor beta chains from a single sample sequenced in a study of T cell changes during pregnancy in multiple sclerosis. Clones were read by immunoSEQ multiplex PCR, and TCRdb kept only the in-frame ones, dropping some. The top ten clones hold roughly 1.5% of a sample with 65,000 to 85,000 clones, around 92% of them seen once. This sample comprised peripheral blood, obtained after pregnancy. These receptors all come from a female donor with multiple sclerosis, enrolled in a pregnancy study.

This clone has just a few counts. The chain carries TRBV28 and TRBJ2-7; TRBD2 matches at 9 bases. The CDR3 covers 13 residues. The J segment lost 5 bases and the V segment lost 10 bases, leaving 9 bases of the junction unmatched. Germline V gene sequence: CDR1 MDHEN, CDR2 SYDVKM. CDR3 nucleotide sequence: TGTGCCACCACGGCGGGAGGGGTGAACGAGCAGTACTTC. Translated, it gives CATTAGGVNEQYF. The full variable domain, its missing parts supplied by reference TRBV28 and TRBJ2-7, is DVKVTQSSRYLVKRTGEKVFLECVQDMDHENMFWYRQDPGLGLRLIYFSYDVKMKEKGDIPEGYSVSREKKERFSLILESASTNQTSMYLCATTAGGVNEQYFGPGTRLTVT.

The V gene is TRBV10-3, the J gene TRBJ2-5, with D possibly being TRBD2 (5 bases). Germline CDR1 ENHRY, CDR2 SYGVKD. The CDR3 has 14 amino acids. The germline V and J ends were trimmed by 8 bases and 0 bases, with 13 bases remaining between them. The CDR3 region is CAISVGNYQETQYF. The DNA for the CDR3 is TGTGCCATCTCTGTCGGGAACTACCAAGAGACCCAGTACTTC.

The chain has TRBV27 and TRBJ2-3; 15 bases fit TRBD2. From germline, CDR1 is MNHEY and CDR2 SMNVEV (reference sequence). V dropped 5 bases and J dropped 0; count of bases not matched to a gene: 9. This CDR3 is 19 amino acids long. CDR3: CASSTPGLAGGPSTDTQYF. The CDR3 DNA reads TGTGCCAGCAGTACACCGGGACTAGCGGGAGGACCTAGCACAGATACGCAGTATTTT.

V gene TRBV27 combines with J gene TRBJ2-4; D possibly corresponds to TRBD1 (7 bases). There are 15 residues in the CDR3. V gave up 9 bases and J gave up 1 base, with 16 bases separating them. Germline CDR1 reads MNHEY; CDR2 reads SMNVEV (reference sequence). In DNA form, the CDR3 reads TGTGCCAGAACCACGACAGGGAGGGCCAAAAACATTCAGTACTTC. It encodes CARTTTGRAKNIQYF.

DNA of the CDR3: TGCGCCAGCAGCTTGGAACACAATGAAAAACTGTTTTTT. It yields the protein CASSLEHNEKLFF. This sequence joins TRBV5-1 and TRBJ1-4, with no clear D. The germline V gene has CDR1 SGHRS and CDR2 YFSETQ. This CDR3 contains 13 residues. V was cut by 0 bases and J by 5 bases, with 5 bases left in between.

This chain links TRBV6-1 with TRBJ1-1; D perhaps matches TRBD1 (5 bases). The ends were cut back, 0 bases at V and 3 bases at J, with 11 bases in the middle. Germline loops: CDR1 MNHNS, CDR2 SASEGT. CDR3 length: 15 residues. CDR3 bases: TGTGCCAGCAGTGAAGCGGGGCCAGGGCACACTGAAGCTTTCTTT. Translation: CASSEAGPGHTEAFF.

The V and J genes are TRBV2 and TRBJ2-4; a possible D gene is TRBD2 (6 bases). Germline V gene data show CDR1 as SNHLY and CDR2 as FYNNEI. The CDR3 runs to 18 residues. Trimming stripped 4 bases from V and 1 base from J, with 20 bases between. The CDR3 sequence: CASSVRGGISGAKNIQYF. The CDR3 nucleotides read TGTGCCAGCAGTGTGCGGGGTGGGATTTCAGGGGCCAAAAACATTCAGTACTTC.

The rearrangement links TRBV27 to TRBJ2-1, with TRBD1 matching 8 bases. With 2 bases clipped from V and 4 bases from J, the junction kept 4 bases outside the gene matches. Per the germline V gene, CDR1 is MNHEY and CDR2 is SMNVEV (reference sequence). CDR3 size: 15 residues. The DNA of the CDR3 is TGTGCCAGCAGTTTAAGGACAGGGATATACAATGAGCAGTTCTTC. It encodes CASSLRTGIYNEQFF.

The chain recombines TRBV7-3 with TRBJ1-2; D is uncertain. Trimming left V 6 bases short and J 3 bases short, with 11 bases between. This CDR3 has 13 residues. Per germline, CDR1 SGHTA and CDR2 FQGTGA. The CDR3, as DNA: TGTGCCAGCAGGGCCCCTGAGGACTATGGCTACACCTTC. This gives the protein CASRAPEDYGYTF.

The chain is built from TRBV5-4 and TRBJ2-1, with TRBD1 identical over 7 bases. V lost 3 bases to trimming and J lost 5 bases; unmatched junction nucleotides: 14. There are 17 residues in the CDR3. Germline V gene lookup returns CDR1 SGHNT and CDR2 YYREEE (reference sequence). The CDR3 bases are TGTGCCAGCAGCTCACTCGAACAGGGGATTCTCGACAATGAGCAGTTCTTC. Amino acids: CASSSLEQGILDNEQFF.

The chain couples TRBV6-5 to TRBJ1-5; TRBD1 aligns across 7 bases. J was trimmed by 5 bases and V by 2 bases; bases with no gene match: 3. Germline loops: CDR1 MNHEY, CDR2 SVGAGI. The CDR3 has 14 amino acids. CDR3 bases: TGTGCCAGCAGTTACAGGGGGCCTGATCAGCCCCAGCATTTT. Translation: CASSYRGPDQPQHF.

The rearrangement joins TRBV2 to TRBJ2-1; weak D call: TRBD1 (6 bases). The V end lost 4 bases, the J end lost 7 bases, and 14 bases lay between the germline ends. The germline CDR1 and CDR2 sequences are SNHLY and FYNNEI. The CDR3 has 14 residues. Here the CDR3 reads CASSVAAGDNEQFF. As DNA, the CDR3 is TGTGCCAGCAGTGTCGCTGCAGGGGATAATGAGCAGTTCTTC.

This clone occurred once. The V and J genes are TRBV19 and TRBJ1-2, with 7 nucleotides matching TRBD1. The J segment lost 8 bases and the V segment lost 6 bases, leaving 12 bases of the junction unmatched. Germline lookup yields CDR1 LNHDA and CDR2 SQIVND (reference sequence). This CDR3 is built from 14 residues. Here the CDR3 reads CASRVHRGEGGYTF. The CDR3 region has the DNA TGTGCCAGTAGAGTCCACAGGGGCGAAGGGGGCTACACCTTC.

The V and J genes are TRBV27 and TRBJ2-2, with D possibly TRBD1 on 6 matching bases. The germline V gene encodes CDR1 MNHEY and CDR2 SMNVEV (reference sequence). This CDR3 comprises 14 residues. V lost 5 bases and J lost 2, with 9 bases in between. CDR3 coding DNA: TGTGCCAGCAGTCGGACAGCCAACACCGGGGAGCTGTTTTTT. Its protein is CASSRTANTGELFF.

The chain employs TRBV5-6 and TRBJ1-2, with 7 bases matching TRBD1. The CDR3 runs to 13 residues. CDR1 is SGHDT, CDR2 YYEEEE, per germline. V lost 4 bases and J lost 4; bases outside the gene matches: 4. The CDR3 loop is CASSLRGAYGYTF. The CDR3 nucleotides read TGTGCCAGCAGCCTCAGGGGGGCCTATGGCTACACCTTC.

The chain couples TRBV27 to TRBJ2-3; no clear D gene. The CDR3 consists of 15 residues. Trimming cost V 4 bases and J 1 base, with 12 bases left between them. The germline gives CDR1 MNHEY, CDR2 SMNVEV (reference sequence). CDR3 residues: CASSSYTDGTDTQYF. CDR3 coding DNA: TGTGCCAGCAGTTCCTATACAGACGGCACAGATACGCAGTATTTT.

J is TRBJ2-2 and V is TRBV4-1; D is possibly TRBD2 (5 bases). The CDR3 has 14 residues. Trimming shortened V by 1 base and J by 7 bases, and 10 bases separated the two germline ends. CDR1 MGHRA and CDR2 YSYEKL come from the germline V gene. The CDR3 loop is CASSQGLAGGELFF. CDR3 DNA sequence: TGCGCCAGCAGCCAAGGGCTAGCCGGCGGGGAGCTGTTTTTT.